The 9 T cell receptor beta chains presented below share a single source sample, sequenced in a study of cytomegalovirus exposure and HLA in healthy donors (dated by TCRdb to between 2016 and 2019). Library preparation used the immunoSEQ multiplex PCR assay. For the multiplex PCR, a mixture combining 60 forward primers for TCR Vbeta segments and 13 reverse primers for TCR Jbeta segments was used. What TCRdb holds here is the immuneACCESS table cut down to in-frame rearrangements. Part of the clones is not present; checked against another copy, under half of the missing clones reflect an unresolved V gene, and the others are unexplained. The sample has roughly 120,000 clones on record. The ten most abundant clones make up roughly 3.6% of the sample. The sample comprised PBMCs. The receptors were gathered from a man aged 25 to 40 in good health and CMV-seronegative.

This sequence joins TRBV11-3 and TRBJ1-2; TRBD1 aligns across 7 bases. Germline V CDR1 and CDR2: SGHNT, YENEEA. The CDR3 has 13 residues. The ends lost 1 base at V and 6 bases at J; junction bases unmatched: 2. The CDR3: CASSLATGDGYTF. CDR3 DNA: TGTGCCAGCAGCTTAGCTACAGGGGATGGCTACACCTTC. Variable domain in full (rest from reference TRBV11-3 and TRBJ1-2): EAGVVQSPRYKIIEKKQPVAFWCNPISGHNTLYWYLQNLGQGPELLIRYENEEAVDDSQLPKDRFSAERLKGVDSTLKIQPAELGDSAVYLCASSLATGDGYTFGSGTRLTVV.

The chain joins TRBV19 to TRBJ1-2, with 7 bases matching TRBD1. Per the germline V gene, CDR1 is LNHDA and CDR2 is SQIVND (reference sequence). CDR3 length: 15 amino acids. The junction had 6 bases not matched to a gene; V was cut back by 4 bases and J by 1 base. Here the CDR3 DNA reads TGTGCCAGTAGTACGGAGGGGGCAATTAACTATGGCTACACCTTC. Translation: CASSTEGAINYGYTF. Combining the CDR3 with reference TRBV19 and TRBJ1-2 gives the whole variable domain DGGITQSPKYLFRKEGQNVTLSCEQNLNHDAMYWYRQDPGQGLRLIYYSQIVNDFQKGDIAEGYSVSREKKESFPLTVTSAQKNPTAFYLCASSTEGAINYGYTFGSGTRLTVV.

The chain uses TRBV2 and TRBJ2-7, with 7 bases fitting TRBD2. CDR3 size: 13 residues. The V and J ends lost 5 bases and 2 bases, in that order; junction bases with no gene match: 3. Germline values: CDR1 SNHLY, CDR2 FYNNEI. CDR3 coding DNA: TGTGCCAGCAGTCTAGCGGAGACCTACGAGCAGTACTTC. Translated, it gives CASSLAETYEQYF. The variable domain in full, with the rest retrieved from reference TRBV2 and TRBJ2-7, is EPEVTQTPSHQVTQMGQEVILRCVPISNHLYFYWYRQILGQKVEFLVSFYNNEISEKSEIFDDQFSVERPDGSNFTLKIRSTKLEDSAMYFCASSLAETYEQYFGPGTRLTVT.

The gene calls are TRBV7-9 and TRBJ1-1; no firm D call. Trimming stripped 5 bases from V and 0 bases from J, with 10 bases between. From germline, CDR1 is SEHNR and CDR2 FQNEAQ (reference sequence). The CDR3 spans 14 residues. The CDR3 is CASSPPRMNTEAFF. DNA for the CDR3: TGTGCCAGCAGCCCCCCGCGGATGAACACTGAAGCTTTCTTT.

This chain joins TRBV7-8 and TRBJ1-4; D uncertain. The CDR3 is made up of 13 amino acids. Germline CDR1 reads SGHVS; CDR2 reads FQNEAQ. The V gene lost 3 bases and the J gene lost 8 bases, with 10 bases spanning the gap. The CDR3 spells CASSLGGLEKLFF. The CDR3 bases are TGTGCCAGCAGCTTGGGAGGCCTGGAAAAACTGTTTTTT.

This chain's CDR3 is CASSLGTSSSYNEQFF. For the CDR3, the DNA is TGTGCCAGCAGCTTAGGCACTAGCAGCTCCTACAATGAGCAGTTCTTC. The chain recombines TRBV7-9 with TRBJ2-1; D is possibly TRBD2 (6 bases). CDR1 SEHNR and CDR2 FQNEAQ come from the germline V gene (reference sequence). This CDR3 has 16 residues. V lost 1 base to trimming and J lost 0 bases, with 10 bases between them.

CDR3 DNA sequence: TGCGCCAGCAGCCAAGGCGGGCCCGACCCATATGGCTACACCTTC. Translation gives CASSQGGPDPYGYTF. V and J are TRBV4-1 and TRBJ1-2; D unresolved. Trimming pared 1 base from V and 5 bases from J, leaving 14 bases between. Germline assignment: CDR1 MGHRA and CDR2 YSYEKL. The CDR3 is made up of 15 amino acids.

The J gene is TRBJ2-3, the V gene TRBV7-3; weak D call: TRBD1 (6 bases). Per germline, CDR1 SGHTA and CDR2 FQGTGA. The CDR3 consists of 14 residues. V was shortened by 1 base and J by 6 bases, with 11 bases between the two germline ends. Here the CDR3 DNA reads TGTGCCAGCAGCTTAAGTCAGGGGATGGATACGCAGTATTTT. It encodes CASSLSQGMDTQYF.

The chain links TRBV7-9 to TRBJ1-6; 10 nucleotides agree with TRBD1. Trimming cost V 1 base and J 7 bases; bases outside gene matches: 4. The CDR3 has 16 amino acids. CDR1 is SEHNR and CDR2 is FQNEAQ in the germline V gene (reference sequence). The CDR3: CASSLGGGQGNSPLHF. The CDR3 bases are TGTGCCAGCAGCTTAGGGGGGGGACAGGGGAATTCACCCCTCCACTTT.